One and the same sample provided the 32 T cell receptor beta chains below, sequenced in a study of blood T cell repertoires in COVID-19. Libraries were prepared by immunoSEQ multiplex PCR; TCRdb keeps only in-frame clonotypes and omits some of them. This sample carries approximately 500,000 clones, approximately 92% of them seen once, and the ten largest clones take roughly 0.9%. Sequenced input: peripheral blood. The receptors derive from a man aged 18 to 30 with COVID-19, enrolled during active disease.

The genes are TRBV7-6 and TRBJ2-7; 8 positions agree with TRBD1. Germline V gene lookup returns CDR1 SGHVS and CDR2 FNYEAQ. The CDR3 extends over 14 amino acids. With V trimmed by 5 bases and J by 9 bases, 12 bases remained unmatched. CDR3 nucleotides: TGTGCCAGCAGCGACTCAGGACAGGGTAGGGGGCAGTACTTC. Amino acid sequence: CASSDSGQGRGQYF.

This chain uses TRBV24-1 with TRBJ2-5, with 13 nucleotides matching TRBD2. In germline, CDR1 is KGHDR, CDR2 SFDVKD. There are 16 residues in the CDR3. V dropped 5 bases and J dropped 4; count of bases not matched to a gene: 6. The CDR3 region is CATSAETSGRRETQYF. The CDR3 nucleotides read TGTGCCACCAGTGCCGAGACTAGCGGGAGGAGAGAGACCCAGTACTTC.

This chain uses TRBV6-5 with TRBJ1-2, with D possibly matching TRBD1 (5 bases). The CDR3 has 14 residues. V lost 0 bases and J 7 bases, leaving 12 bases between the germline ends. Looked up from germline, CDR1 is MNHEY and CDR2 is SVGAGI. The CDR3 loop is CASSYSSKQGGYTF. The CDR3 DNA follows: TGTGCCAGCAGTTACTCGTCAAAGCAGGGTGGCTACACCTTC.

The chain combines TRBV5-4 with TRBJ2-3, with 12 bases matching TRBD2. This CDR3 has 17 residues. V lost 0 bases to trimming and J lost 2 bases; unmatched junction nucleotides: 4. CDR1 and CDR2 from the germline V gene are SGHNT and YYREEE (reference sequence). CDR3 nucleotides: TGTGCCAGCAGCTTGGCAGGACTAGCGGGGTTCACAGATACGCAGTATTTT. It yields the protein CASSLAGLAGFTDTQYF.

This clone was recorded once. This rearrangement joins TRBV6-5 to TRBJ1-2; 8 nucleotides align to TRBD1. V lost 4 bases and J lost 2; bases outside the gene matches: 9. The V gene's germline CDR1 is MNHEY and CDR2 SVGAGI. The CDR3 is made up of 16 amino acids. This CDR3 reads CASSWGPGTGNYGYTF. CDR3 DNA sequence: TGTGCCAGCAGTTGGGGTCCCGGGACAGGCAACTATGGCTACACCTTC.

This rearrangement joins TRBV6-1 to TRBJ2-5; D unresolved. CDR3 length: 14 residues. Germline loops: CDR1 MNHNS, CDR2 SASEGT. Trimming removed 3 bases at V and 4 bases at J, with 12 bases between. As DNA, the CDR3 is TGTGCCAGCAGTGATCGGTCTCGGAGAGAGACCCAGTACTTC. This translates into CASSDRSRRETQYF.

The chain carries TRBV2 and TRBJ2-5; weak D call: TRBD1 (6 bases). Germline V CDR1 and CDR2: SNHLY, FYNNEI. V lost 5 bases to trimming and J lost 5 bases, with 18 bases between them. This CDR3 spans 15 amino acids. The CDR3 is CASSQGLVFGETQYF. The CDR3 DNA is TGTGCCAGCAGTCAGGGGTTAGTTTTCGGGGAGACCCAGTACTTC.

The chain recombines TRBV4-2 with TRBJ2-2; 7 positions match TRBD1. The ends lost 4 bases at V and 1 base at J; junction bases unmatched: 3. This CDR3 region has 15 residues. Germline-derived CDR1 and CDR2 are LGHNA and YNFKEQ. DNA of the CDR3: TGTGCCAGCAGCCCGGGACAGATGAACACCGGGGAGCTGTTTTTT. Residues: CASSPGQMNTGELFF.

The J gene is TRBJ2-2, the V gene TRBV24-1, with no clear D. This CDR3 spans 13 amino acids. Germline-derived CDR1 and CDR2 are KGHDR and SFDVKD. The V gene lost 5 bases and the J gene lost 7 bases, with 10 bases spanning the gap. The CDR3 loop is CATSAPPYGELFF. CDR3 bases: TGTGCCACCAGTGCCCCCCCTTACGGGGAGCTGTTTTTT.

This chain links TRBV27 with TRBJ1-2; D unresolved. V was shortened by 5 bases and J by 5 bases, with 12 bases between the two germline ends. Germline V CDR1 and CDR2: MNHEY, SMNVEV (reference sequence). This CDR3 spans 13 amino acids. CDR3 loop: CASSPPSGYGYTF. CDR3 in DNA: TGTGCCAGCAGTCCCCCAAGCGGGTATGGCTACACCTTC.

The chain has TRBV23-1 and TRBJ1-1, with 11 bases fitting TRBD1. TRBV23-1 is an ORF; its function is uncertain. V shed 8 bases, J shed 5 bases, and the junction held 4 bases outside the gene matches. This CDR3 is built from 13 residues. The CDR3 is CASAGTGGTEAFF. In DNA, the CDR3 is TGCGCCAGCGCCGGGACAGGGGGAACTGAAGCTTTCTTT.

This chain uses TRBV7-8 with TRBJ2-5; TRBD1 is a possible D gene (7 bases). The CDR3 loop spans 14 amino acids. Germline CDR1 is SGHVS and CDR2 is FQNEAQ. V was cut by 5 bases and J by 5 bases, with 15 bases left in between. CDR3 nucleotides: TGTGCCAGCAGCGACGCGGCAGGGGGGGAGACCCAGTACTTC. It encodes CASSDAAGGETQYF.

This chain connects TRBV6-1 to TRBJ1-3; D unresolved. CDR1 is MNHNS and CDR2 is SASEGT in the germline V gene. CDR3 length: 12 amino acids. The ends were cut back, 2 bases at V and 7 bases at J, with 6 bases in the middle. The CDR3 DNA is TGTGCCAGCAGTGAATGGGAGAACACCATATATTTT. Translating gives CASSEWENTIYF.

V and J are TRBV9 and TRBJ1-2; 10 bases line up with TRBD1. The V and J ends lost 4 bases and 7 bases, in that order; junction bases with no gene match: 4. Germline CDR1 reads SGDLS; CDR2 reads YYNGEE. There are 13 residues in the CDR3. This CDR3 reads CASSSDRGLGYTF. The DNA of the CDR3 is TGTGCCAGCAGCTCCGACAGGGGGCTTGGCTACACCTTC. The whole variable domain, filled in from reference TRBV9 and TRBJ1-2, reads DSGVTQTPKHLITATGQRVTLRCSPRSGDLSVYWYQQSLDQGLQFLIQYYNGEERAKGNILERFSAQQFPDLHSELNLSSLELGDSALYFCASSSDRGLGYTFGSGTRLTVV.

This chain links TRBV9 with TRBJ2-3; 11 bases are a match to TRBD2. The V segment lost 1 base and the J segment 4 bases; nucleotides outside the gene matches: 5. CDR1 and CDR2 (germline): SGDLS, YYNGEE. The CDR3 covers 16 residues. This CDR3 reads CASSVTSGSIADTQYF. The CDR3 DNA reads as TGTGCCAGCAGCGTAACTAGCGGGAGCATCGCAGATACGCAGTATTTT. The entire variable domain, with the rest obtained from reference TRBV9 and TRBJ2-3, is as follows: DSGVTQTPKHLITATGQRVTLRCSPRSGDLSVYWYQQSLDQGLQFLIQYYNGEERAKGNILERFSAQQFPDLHSELNLSSLELGDSALYFCASSVTSGSIADTQYFGPGTRLTVL.

The chain couples TRBV19 to TRBJ2-2; the match to TRBD1 covers 10 bases. Trimming removed 1 base from V and 8 bases from J; junction bases left unmatched: 4. The CDR3 is made up of 15 amino acids. From germline, CDR1 is LNHDA and CDR2 SQIVND (reference sequence). CDR3 DNA sequence: TGTGCCAGTAGTATAGGGGACAGGGGCTCGGGGGAGCTGTTTTTT. This gives the protein CASSIGDRGSGELFF.

V and J are TRBV5-4 and TRBJ2-1; 8 nucleotides line up with TRBD1. Germline CDR1 reads SGHNT; CDR2 reads YYREEE (reference sequence). V trimming: 4 bases; J trimming: 6 bases; junction bases outside the gene matches: 3. The CDR3 contains 13 residues. The CDR3 is CASSATGGNEQFF. CDR3 nucleotides: TGTGCCAGCAGCGCCACAGGGGGCAATGAGCAGTTCTTC.

This sequence joins TRBV7-9 and TRBJ2-1; 10 nucleotides line up with TRBD2. V shed 6 bases, J shed 7 bases, and the junction held 12 bases outside the gene matches. CDR3 length: 16 residues. CDR1 and CDR2 from the germline V gene are SEHNR and FQNEAQ (reference sequence). DNA of the CDR3: TGTGCCAGCAGTGATCTATCGGGACTAGCGAAGAATGAGCAGTTCTTC. Translated, it gives CASSDLSGLAKNEQFF.

The rearrangement joins TRBV4-2 to TRBJ2-3, with 7 bases fitting TRBD2. Germline loops: CDR1 LGHNA, CDR2 YNFKEQ. The V segment lost 1 base and the J segment 5 bases; nucleotides outside the gene matches: 6. CDR3 length: 15 residues. The CDR3 DNA is TGTGCCAGCAGCCAAGGACGGGGGGTGGAAGATACGCAGTATTTT. Protein: CASSQGRGVEDTQYF.

The V gene is TRBV5-1, the J gene TRBJ2-5, with 7 bases lining up with TRBD2. The CDR3 loop spans 15 amino acids. Germline V gene lookup returns CDR1 SGHRS and CDR2 YFSETQ. J was trimmed by 2 bases and V by 2 bases; bases with no gene match: 6. The CDR3 DNA is TGCGCCAGCAGCTTTCAGCGGGGCGGGCAAGAGACCCAGTACTTC. It is translated as CASSFQRGGQETQYF. Full variable domain (outside the CDR3, taken from reference TRBV5-1 and TRBJ2-5): KAGVTQTPRYLIKTRGQQVTLSCSPISGHRSVSWYQQTPGQGLQFLFEYFSETQRNKGNFPGRFSGRQFSNSRSEMNVSTLELGDSALYLCASSFQRGGQETQYFGPGTRLLVL.

The chain links TRBV29-1 to TRBJ2-6, with D maybe TRBD2 (5 bases). V was clipped by 5 bases and J by 0 bases, with 5 bases between them. The length of the CDR3 is 13 residues. The germline V gene encodes CDR1 SQVTM and CDR2 ANQGSEA. In DNA form, the CDR3 reads TGCAGCGTTACTAGCTCTGGGGCCAACGTCCTGACTTTC. It specifies CSVTSSGANVLTF.

The chain carries TRBV12-3 or TRBV12-4 and TRBJ1-1, with D unclear. The CDR3 covers 13 residues. V lost 3 bases, J lost 1 base, and 6 bases lay in between. CDR3 sequence: CASSFAGNTEAFF. The CDR3 DNA reads as TGTGCCAGCAGTTTCGCAGGGAACACTGAAGCTTTCTTT.

The chain couples TRBV5-8 to TRBJ1-5; 10 bases are a match to TRBD1. The CDR3 runs 15 residues. Germline CDR1 is SGHTS and CDR2 is YDEGEE. The junction had 3 bases not matched to a gene; V was cut back by 0 bases and J by 6 bases. CDR3 sequence (DNA): TGTGCCAGCAGCTTGGGGGACAGGGGAGGTCAGCCCCAGCATTTT. Its translation: CASSLGDRGGQPQHF. Drawing the rest from reference TRBV5-8 and TRBJ1-5, the complete variable domain is EAGVTQSPTHLIKTRGQQATLRCSPISGHTSVYWYQQALGLGLQFLLWYDEGEERNRGNFPPRFSGRQFPNYSSELNVNALELEDSALYLCASSLGDRGGQPQHFGDGTRLSIL.

The genes are TRBV2 and TRBJ1-5, with 7 bases lining up with TRBD1. Germline V lookup: CDR1 SNHLY, CDR2 FYNNEI. After removal of 4 bases from V and 0 bases from J, the junction contained 3 bases not matched to a gene. CDR3 size: 15 residues. CDR3 coding DNA: TGTGCCAGCAGTGGACAGGGACCTAGCAATCAGCCCCAGCATTTT. Translated, it gives CASSGQGPSNQPQHF.

The gene calls are TRBV6-5 and TRBJ1-1; weak D call: TRBD1 (6 bases). V gave up 5 bases and J gave up 2 bases, with 12 bases separating them. CDR1 and CDR2 (germline): MNHEY, SVGAGI. The CDR3 length is 14 residues. The CDR3 region has the DNA TGTGCCAGCAGTAAGCTAGGGGGAAACACTGAAGCTTTCTTT. Encoded protein: CASSKLGGNTEAFF.

DNA for the CDR3: TGTGCCAGCAGCCACGCCGGGACTAGCGGGATCAATGAGCAGTTCTTC. It translates to CASSHAGTSGINEQFF. The chain uses TRBV4-2 and TRBJ2-1; TRBD2 matches 13 bases. Losses at the gene ends were 3 bases for V and 6 bases for J; bases not matched to a gene: 5. The germline CDR1 and CDR2 sequences are LGHNA and YNFKEQ. The CDR3 has 16 residues.

The count of this clone is one. V gene TRBV2 combines with J gene TRBJ1-2, with 9 bases identical to TRBD1. The CDR3 contains 13 residues. CDR1 is SNHLY and CDR2 is FYNNEI in the germline V gene. J lost 7 bases, V lost 7 bases, and 7 bases had no gene match. The CDR3 protein is CASKGQGLVGYTF. The CDR3 bases are TGTGCCAGCAAGGGACAGGGCTTGGTTGGCTACACCTTC.

This chain connects TRBV28 to TRBJ2-3, with D maybe TRBD2 (5 bases). Germline V gene lookup returns CDR1 MDHEN and CDR2 SYDVKM. The ends were cut back, 7 bases at V and 4 bases at J, with 15 bases in the middle. The CDR3 runs 14 residues. This CDR3 reads CASKASQVPDTQYF. The CDR3 DNA reads as TGTGCCAGCAAAGCTAGCCAGGTCCCAGATACGCAGTATTTT.

The chain employs TRBV27 and TRBJ1-2, with TRBD1 as a possible D gene (5 bases). This CDR3 region has 14 residues. Germline values: CDR1 MNHEY, CDR2 SMNVEV (reference sequence). V lost 6 bases and J lost 2, with 13 bases in between. The CDR3: CASRPPDRNYGYTF. The CDR3 DNA follows: TGTGCCAGCAGGCCCCCCGACAGAAACTATGGCTACACCTTC.

The chain couples TRBV5-1 to TRBJ2-7, with TRBD1 matching over 9 bases. Losses at the gene ends were 4 bases for V and 5 bases for J; bases not matched to a gene: 10. This CDR3 has 15 residues. Germline CDR1 SGHRS, CDR2 YFSETQ. The CDR3 sequence is CASSRGGQGQNEQYF. The CDR3 region has the DNA TGCGCCAGCAGCCGCGGCGGACAGGGGCAGAACGAGCAGTACTTC.

This chain uses TRBV6-6 with TRBJ2-7; 8 nucleotides agree with TRBD2. The CDR3 totals 14 residues. J was trimmed by 3 bases and V by 9 bases; bases with no gene match: 10. Germline lookup yields CDR1 MNHNY and CDR2 SVGAGI (reference sequence). CDR3 DNA: TGTGCCAGTCTCCCGGGTGGGACTAGCTACGAGCAGTACTTC. Protein sequence: CASLPGGTSYEQYF.

This clone was counted once. This chain uses TRBV6-5 with TRBJ1-5; D may be TRBD1 (6 bases). The CDR3 runs to 15 residues. The germline gives CDR1 MNHEY, CDR2 SVGAGI. Trimming stripped 5 bases from V and 1 base from J, with 12 bases between. The CDR3 sequence: CASSPGGQSNQPQHF. CDR3 nucleotide sequence: TGTGCCAGCAGTCCGGGGGGGCAGAGCAATCAGCCCCAGCATTTT.